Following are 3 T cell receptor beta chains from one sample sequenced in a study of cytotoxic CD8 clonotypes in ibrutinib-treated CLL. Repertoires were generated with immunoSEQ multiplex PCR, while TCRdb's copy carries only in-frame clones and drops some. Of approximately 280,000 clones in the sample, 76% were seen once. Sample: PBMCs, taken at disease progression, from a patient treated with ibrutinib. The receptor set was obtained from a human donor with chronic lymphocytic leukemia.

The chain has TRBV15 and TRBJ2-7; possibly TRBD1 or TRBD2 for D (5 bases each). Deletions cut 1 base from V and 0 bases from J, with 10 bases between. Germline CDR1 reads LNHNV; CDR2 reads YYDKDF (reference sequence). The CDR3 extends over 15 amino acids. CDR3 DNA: TGTGCCACCAGCAGAGGAGGGACGCACTCCTACGAGCAGTACTTC. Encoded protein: CATSRGGTHSYEQYF.

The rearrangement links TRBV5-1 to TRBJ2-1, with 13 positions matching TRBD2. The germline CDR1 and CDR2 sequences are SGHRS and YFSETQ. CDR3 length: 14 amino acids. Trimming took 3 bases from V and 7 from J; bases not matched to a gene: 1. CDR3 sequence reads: CASSSGLAGNEQFF. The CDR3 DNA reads TGCGCCAGCAGCTCGGGACTAGCGGGGAATGAGCAGTTCTTC.

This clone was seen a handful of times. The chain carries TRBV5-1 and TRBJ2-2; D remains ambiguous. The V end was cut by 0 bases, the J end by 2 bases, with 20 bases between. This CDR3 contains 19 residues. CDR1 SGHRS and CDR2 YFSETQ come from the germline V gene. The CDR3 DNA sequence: TGCGCCAGCAGCTTGGGCCGGGCCTCAATGGGAAGCAACACCGGGGAGCTGTTTTTT. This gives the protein CASSLGRASMGSNTGELFF. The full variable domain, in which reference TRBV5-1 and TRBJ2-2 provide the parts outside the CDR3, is KAGVTQTPRYLIKTRGQQVTLSCSPISGHRSVSWYQQTPGQGLQFLFEYFSETQRNKGNFPGRFSGRQFSNSRSEMNVSTLELGDSALYLCASSLGRASMGSNTGELFFGEGSRLTVL.